This paragraph reports one T cell receptor (beta chain). The clone's antigen remains unknown. No much larger clonotype is one base removed from it; base qualities were not supplied. These data originate in a study of vaccination and CD4 T cells after COVID-19 (dated by TCRdb to the early 2020s). About the full investigation: In the convalescent cohort there were six males and four females, among whom were two Hispanic individuals, seven Caucasians, two Asians and one multiracial person. Participants got two doses of the Pfizer-BioNTech BNT162b2 vaccine (n=8) or two doses of the Moderna mRNA-1273 vaccine (n=2). Post-COVID blood samples were collected from convalescent patients a median of around 100 days after diagnosis, with a range of about 35 to 180 days. Post-vaccine blood samples were collected a median of approximately eleven weeks after the second vaccine dose, ranging from 14 to 241 days. The cultures were stimulated with overlapping spike peptide pools from SARS-CoV-2 and from the common cold coronaviruses HCoV-NL63, HCoV-OC43 and HCoV-229E. As controls, cultures received a CEFX viral epitope pool (the positive control), an HIV-1 Nef peptide pool (the negative control), or no peptide at all. In under 13 COVID-19 convalescent patients and a few infection-naive healthy vaccine recipients, researchers compared the spike-specific CD4+ TCR repertoire from before mRNA vaccination with the repertoire from after. In an earlier paper using these donors, memory CD4+ T cell crossreactivity between SARS-CoV-2 and common cold coronavirus spike proteins was assessed at the TCR clonotype level. The paper as a whole reports these results and caveats: Of the vaccine-specific clones found in convalescent patients, nearly all (304 of 307) were mono-reactive for SARS-CoV-2 spike instead of being cross-reactive with common cold coronaviruses. An increase in the median number of SARS-CoV-2-reactive clonotypes from 21 after infection to about 39 after vaccination was observed, but the change was not found to be significant. Among convalescent patients, a median about 90% of the SARS-CoV-2-reactive clones seen after vaccination appeared only after vaccination, which suggests priming specific to the vaccine. The study included relatively few convalescent patients and did not analyze early timepoints after natural infection.

Libraries were made using PCR. DNA from cultured CD4+ T cells was subjected to TCR sequencing with the Oncomine TCR Beta short-read assay at the Johns Hopkins FTIC core. The QIAamp micro DNA kit was used to extract genomic DNA from the cultured CD4+ T cells. The Oncomine TCR Beta libraries from cultured CD4+ T cells were pooled using unique dual indexes and then sequenced on an Illumina iSeq 100. The study's processing was this. Non-productive sequences were removed, and CDR3s that did not start with C, did not end with F or W, or were shorter than 7 amino acids were discarded. Antigen-specific clonotypes were identified using the MANAFEST web application through comparison of peptide-stimulated wells with reference and other culture wells. To be called positive, a clone needed an FDR below 0.05, an odds ratio above 5, and a productive frequency above 0.1% in at least two of three replicate wells. Clonotypes that were significantly expanded in both SARS-CoV-2 spike wells and at least one common cold coronavirus spike condition were defined as cross-reactive. CDR3 homology was assessed with Levenshtein distances (stringdist) and unrooted phylogenetic trees (ape) in R version 3.6.1. TCRdb reran the public reads through fastp at Q25 and MiXCR, keeping productive beta chains. Each entry merges the rows of one CDR3 protein and shows their most common DNA and genes. The V and J calls reflect TCRdb's pipeline rather than the authors' work. Counted in this sample were 6,600 or so distinct CDR3 sequences; roughly 48% of them appeared once. Around 25% of the sample comes from the top ten.

The treatment or condition label of this sample denotes: roughly 10-day PBMC culture with coronavirus spike peptide pools or control peptides (ViraFEST assay). CD4+ T cells from unexposed donors were collected before the COVID-19 pandemic (2011-2018). The ViraFEST assay, used in the study, expanded antigen-specific T cells with peptide pools and then identified the expanded clonotypes through TCR sequencing. Each well held some 2 million PBMCs cultured with approximately 9.2 ug/ml peptide pools in IMDM containing around 5% human AB serum and approximately 10 IU/ml IL-2. Half of the culture medium was replaced with fresh IL-2-containing medium on days 3 and 7. CD4+ T cells were isolated after less than twelve days of culture through negative selection using the EasySep CD4+ T cell isolation kit. As cell numbers permitted, CD4+ T cells from unexposed donors were tested for reactivity to SARS-CoV-2 S and N and to four common cold coronavirus spike pools. Ficoll-Paque Plus gradient centrifugation was used to isolate PBMCs from whole blood, and the isolated PBMCs were then either used fresh or cryopreserved at -140C. Each culture condition was generally run in triplicate wells. Leukapheresis product for the unexposed donors was bought commercially.

CDR1 and CDR2 are read off the germline V gene (reference sequence) as GTSNPN and SVGIG. V has 2 bases trimmed and J has 5 bases trimmed; junction bases matching no gene number 6. Including cysteine and phenylalanine, the CDR3 has 14 amino acids. Kept here is only the CDR3 DNA, which spans 42 bases and is read in frame from base 1. Recombination linked TRBV30 to TRBJ1-1, with 9 central nucleotides matching TRBD1. This receptor was obtained from a human donor in good health. Source material: CD4+ T cells from blood, cultured in vitro. CDR3 loop: CAWSWGQGLTEAFF. The DNA sequence is given as TGTGCCTGGAGTTGGGGACAGGGTCTTACTGAAGCTTTCTTT.